The source of this T cell receptor (beta chain) is a study of blood T cell repertoires in COVID-19. About the research overall: Acute-phase and convalescent COVID-19 samples originated in the United States, Italy and Spain. T cells, B-cell-depleted T cells, or PBMCs provided the cDNA or gDNA that served as material.

Study processing details: Amplifying reference gene primers gave estimates of nucleated cell counts. Assay used: immunoSEQ multiplex PCR; TCRdb lists only in-frame clones, some missing. The D gene and trimming were derived from the DNA, and the V and J assignments and clone size from that table. This sample carries 200,000 to 300,000 clones, roughly 79% of them seen once, and the ten largest clones take roughly 8%. There are 13 residues in the CDR3. In germline, CDR1 is KGHSH, CDR2 LQKENI. V lost 3 bases and J 6 bases, leaving 11 bases between the germline ends. The Seattle site enrolled patients during active infection and followed them longitudinally.

The source is a woman of 80 years or more with COVID-19, enrolled during active disease. The rearrangement uses TRBV18 and TRBJ1-2; tentative D call: TRBD1 (5 bases). The specimen was peripheral blood. The CDR3: CASSPFRDDGYTF. The CDR3 coding sequence is TGTGCCAGCTCACCTTTCAGGGATGATGGCTACACCTTC.